In this sample, the clone carrying this T cell receptor beta chain turned up many times. Its antigen is not identified. The sample comes from a study of regulatory T cells in long-lasting Graves disease. Findings and limits, study-wide: Favoring TRBV28, TRBJ1-2 and TRBJ2-5 was a feature seen in persistent disease.

Germline V CDR1 and CDR2: GTSNPN, SVGIG (reference sequence). V was pared by 3 bases and J by 4 bases, with 13 bases between. This CDR3 is 14 amino acids long. Time point noted: newly diagnosed GD, antithyroid drugs for less than 3 months. Generation of the TCR library employed RNA extracted from PBMCs. Building of the TCR beta libraries involved iRepertoire HTBI primers and Arm-PCR of CDR3 regions. TCRdb called the multiplex PCR reads again in MiXCR, with one record for every CDR3 protein. This repertoire shows some 500,000 distinct CDR3 sequences, about 16% found once; its top ten account for 25%. The same data also went into a second study, on T cells in Graves' hyperthyroidism and ophthalmopathy.

The chain is built from TRBV30 and TRBJ1-5, with D maybe TRBD1 (5 bases). The source is a woman aged 35-65 years with Graves disease. The sequencing used peripheral blood mononuclear cells (PBMCs), collected at new diagnosis, from a patient treated with antithyroid drugs. The CDR3 sequence is CAWSTGTGNQPQHF. In DNA form, the CDR3 reads TGTGCCTGGAGCACCGGGACGGGTAATCAGCCCCAGCATTTT.